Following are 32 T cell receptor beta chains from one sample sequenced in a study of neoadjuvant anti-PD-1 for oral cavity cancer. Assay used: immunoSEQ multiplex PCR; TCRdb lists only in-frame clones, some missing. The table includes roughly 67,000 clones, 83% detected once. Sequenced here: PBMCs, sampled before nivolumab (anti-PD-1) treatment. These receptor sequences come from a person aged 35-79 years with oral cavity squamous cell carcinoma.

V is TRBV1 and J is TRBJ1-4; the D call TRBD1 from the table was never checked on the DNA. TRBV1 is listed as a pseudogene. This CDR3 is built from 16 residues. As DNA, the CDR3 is TGCACCAGCAGCCAAGTCTTGGGACAGTCAAATGAAAAACTGTTTTTT. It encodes CTSSQVLGQSNEKLFF.

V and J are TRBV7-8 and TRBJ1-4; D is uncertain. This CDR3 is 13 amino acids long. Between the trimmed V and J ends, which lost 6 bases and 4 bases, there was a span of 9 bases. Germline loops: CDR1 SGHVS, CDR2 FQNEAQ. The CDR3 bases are TGTGCCAGCAGTATGAGGGATAATGAAAAACTGTTTTTT. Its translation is CASSMRDNEKLFF.

This CDR3 is CAIRMAGVNSPLHF. The DNA for the CDR3 is TGCGCCATCCGGATGGCAGGAGTAAATTCACCCCTCCACTTT. The chain couples TRBV10-2 to TRBJ1-6, with no clear D. Germline V CDR1 and CDR2: WSHSY, SAAADI. The V and J ends lost 10 bases and 7 bases respectively, with 17 bases between them. The CDR3 sequence is 14 residues long.

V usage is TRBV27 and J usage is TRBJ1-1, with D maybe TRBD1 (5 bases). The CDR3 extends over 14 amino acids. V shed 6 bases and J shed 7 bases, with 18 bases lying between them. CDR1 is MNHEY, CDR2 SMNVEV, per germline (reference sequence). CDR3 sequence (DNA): TGTGCCAGCAGCCCCCTGGGCCGACAGCTTGAAGCTTTCTTT. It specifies CASSPLGRQLEAFF.

CDR3 loop: CASSLLFGGLQEAEAFF. The CDR3 DNA reads as TGCGCCAGCAGCTTGCTTTTTGGGGGGCTCCAGGAGGCTGAAGCTTTCTTT. The chain employs TRBV5-1 and TRBJ1-1, with a tentative D call TRBD1 (6 bases). V lost 1 base, J lost 6 bases, and 22 bases lay in between. The length of the CDR3 is 17 residues. Germline CDR1 and CDR2: SGHRS and YFSETQ. Using reference TRBV5-1 and TRBJ1-1 for the parts outside the CDR3, the full variable domain is KAGVTQTPRYLIKTRGQQVTLSCSPISGHRSVSWYQQTPGQGLQFLFEYFSETQRNKGNFPGRFSGRQFSNSRSEMNVSTLELGDSALYLCASSLLFGGLQEAEAFFGQGTRLTVV.

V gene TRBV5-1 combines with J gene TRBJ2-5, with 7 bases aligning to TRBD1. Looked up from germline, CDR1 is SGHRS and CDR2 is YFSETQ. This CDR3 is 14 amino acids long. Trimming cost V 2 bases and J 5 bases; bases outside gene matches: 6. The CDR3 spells CASSLQGIGETQYF. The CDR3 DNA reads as TGCGCCAGCAGCTTACAGGGGATAGGGGAGACCCAGTACTTC.

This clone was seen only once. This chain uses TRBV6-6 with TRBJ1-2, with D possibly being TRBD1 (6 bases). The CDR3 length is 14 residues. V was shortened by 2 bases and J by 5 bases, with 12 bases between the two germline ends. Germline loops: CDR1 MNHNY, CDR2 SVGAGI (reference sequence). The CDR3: CASSYAGTPYGYTF. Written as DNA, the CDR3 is TGTGCCAGCAGTTACGCCGGGACACCATATGGCTACACCTTC.

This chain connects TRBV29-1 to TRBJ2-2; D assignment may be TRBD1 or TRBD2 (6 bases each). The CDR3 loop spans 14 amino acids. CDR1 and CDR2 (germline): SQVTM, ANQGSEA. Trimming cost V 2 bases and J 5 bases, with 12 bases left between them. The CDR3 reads CSVEPGGRTGELFF. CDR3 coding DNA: TGCAGCGTTGAACCCGGGGGCCGGACCGGGGAGCTGTTTTTT.

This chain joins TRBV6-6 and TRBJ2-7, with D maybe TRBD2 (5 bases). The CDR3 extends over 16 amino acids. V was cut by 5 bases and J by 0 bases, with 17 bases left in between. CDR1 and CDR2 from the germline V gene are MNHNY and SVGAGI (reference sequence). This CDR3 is CASSPISETNSYEQYF. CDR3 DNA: TGTGCCAGCAGTCCCATTTCCGAGACTAACTCCTACGAGCAGTACTTC.

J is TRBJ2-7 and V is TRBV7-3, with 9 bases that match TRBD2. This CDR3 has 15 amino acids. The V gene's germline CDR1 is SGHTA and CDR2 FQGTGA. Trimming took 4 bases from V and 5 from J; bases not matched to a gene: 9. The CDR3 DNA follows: TGTGCCAGCAGCTCATTAGCGGGAGCTAGTCACGAGCAGTACTTC. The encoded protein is CASSSLAGASHEQYF. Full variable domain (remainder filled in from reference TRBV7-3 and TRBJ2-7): GAGVSQTPSNKVTEKGKYVELRCDPISGHTALYWYRQSLGQGPEFLIYFQGTGAADDSGLPNDRFFAVRPEGSVSTLKIQRTERGDSAVYLCASSSLAGASHEQYFGPGTRLTVT.

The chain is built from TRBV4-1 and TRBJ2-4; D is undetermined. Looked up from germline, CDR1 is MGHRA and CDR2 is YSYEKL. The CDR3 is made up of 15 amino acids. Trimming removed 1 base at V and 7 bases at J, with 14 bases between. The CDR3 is CASSQVGTNMNIQYF. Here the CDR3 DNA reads TGCGCCAGCAGCCAAGTAGGTACCAATATGAACATTCAGTACTTC.

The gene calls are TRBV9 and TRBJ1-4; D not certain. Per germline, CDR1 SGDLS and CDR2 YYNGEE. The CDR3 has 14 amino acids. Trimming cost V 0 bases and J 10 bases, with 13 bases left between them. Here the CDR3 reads CASSVAKDIGKLFF. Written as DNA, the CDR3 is TGTGCCAGCAGCGTAGCTAAAGACATCGGAAAACTGTTTTTT.

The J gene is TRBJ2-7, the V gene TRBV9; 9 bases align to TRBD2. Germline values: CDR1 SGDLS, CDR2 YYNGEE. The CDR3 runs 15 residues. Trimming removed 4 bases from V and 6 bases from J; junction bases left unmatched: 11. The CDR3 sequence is CASSPELRGGAEQYF. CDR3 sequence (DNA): TGTGCCAGCAGCCCAGAGCTGCGGGGGGGAGCCGAGCAGTACTTC.

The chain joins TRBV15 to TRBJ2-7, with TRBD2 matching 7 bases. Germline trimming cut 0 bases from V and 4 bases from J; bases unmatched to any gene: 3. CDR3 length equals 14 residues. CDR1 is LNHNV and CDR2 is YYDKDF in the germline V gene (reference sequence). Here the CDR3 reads CATSRDWGLYEQYF. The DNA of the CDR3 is TGTGCCACCAGCAGAGATTGGGGACTATACGAGCAGTACTTC.

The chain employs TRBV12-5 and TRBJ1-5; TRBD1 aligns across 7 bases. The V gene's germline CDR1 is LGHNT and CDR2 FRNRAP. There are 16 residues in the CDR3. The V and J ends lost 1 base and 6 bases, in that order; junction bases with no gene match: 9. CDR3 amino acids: CASGLEGTAFPQPQHF. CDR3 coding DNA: TGTGCTAGTGGTTTGGAAGGGACAGCCTTTCCTCAGCCCCAGCATTTT. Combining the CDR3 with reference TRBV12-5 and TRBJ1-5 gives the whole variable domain DARVTQTPRHKVTEMGQEVTMRCQPILGHNTVFWYRQTMMQGLELLAYFRNRAPLDDSGMPKDRFSAEMPDATLATLKIQPSEPRDSAVYFCASGLEGTAFPQPQHFGDGTRLSIL.

The DNA for the CDR3 is TGTGCCAGCAGCTTGGGGACTAGCGGGAGATCAGGGGAGCTGTTTTTT. Translated: CASSLGTSGRSGELFF. The V gene is TRBV5-6, the J gene TRBJ2-2; 13 nucleotides agree with TRBD2. The germline V gene has CDR1 SGHDT and CDR2 YYEEEE. This CDR3 comprises 16 residues. J was trimmed by 8 bases and V by 0 bases; bases with no gene match: 4. Filled out from reference TRBV5-6 and TRBJ2-2, the complete variable domain reads DAGVTQSPTHLIKTRGQQVTLRCSPKSGHDTVSWYQQALGQGPQFIFQYYEEEERQRGNFPDRFSGHQFPNYSSELNVNALLLGDSALYLCASSLGTSGRSGELFFGEGSRLTVL.

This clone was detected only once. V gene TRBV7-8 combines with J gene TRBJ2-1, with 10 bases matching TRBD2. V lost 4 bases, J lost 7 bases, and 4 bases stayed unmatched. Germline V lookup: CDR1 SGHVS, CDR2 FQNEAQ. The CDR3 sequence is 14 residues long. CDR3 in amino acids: CASSYPGLANEQFF. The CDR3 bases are TGTGCCAGCAGCTACCCGGGACTAGCGAATGAGCAGTTCTTC.

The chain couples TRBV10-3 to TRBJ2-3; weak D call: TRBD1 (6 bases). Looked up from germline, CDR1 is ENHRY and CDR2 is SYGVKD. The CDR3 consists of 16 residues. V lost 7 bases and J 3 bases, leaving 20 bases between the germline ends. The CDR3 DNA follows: TGTGCCATCAAGCCGGAGAACAGGGTTCGGACAGATACGCAGTATTTT. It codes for CAIKPENRVRTDTQYF.

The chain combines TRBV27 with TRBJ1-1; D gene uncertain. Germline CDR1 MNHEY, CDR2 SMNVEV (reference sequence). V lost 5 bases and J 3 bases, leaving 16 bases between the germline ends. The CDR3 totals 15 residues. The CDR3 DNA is TGTGCCAGCAGTCGAACTATCCGGCGATACACTGAAGCTTTCTTT. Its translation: CASSRTIRRYTEAFF.

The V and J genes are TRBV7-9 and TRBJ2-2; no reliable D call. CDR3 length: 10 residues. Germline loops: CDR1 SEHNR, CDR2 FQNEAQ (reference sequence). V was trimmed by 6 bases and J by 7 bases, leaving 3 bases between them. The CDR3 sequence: CASSYGELFF. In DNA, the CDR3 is TGTGCCAGCAGTTACGGGGAGCTGTTTTTT.

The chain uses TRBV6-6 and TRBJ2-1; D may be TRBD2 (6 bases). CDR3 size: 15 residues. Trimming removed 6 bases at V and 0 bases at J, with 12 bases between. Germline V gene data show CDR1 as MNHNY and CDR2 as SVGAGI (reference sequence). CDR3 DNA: TGTGCCAGCAGAGCCGCGGGGTCCTCCTACAATGAGCAGTTCTTC. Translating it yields CASRAAGSSYNEQFF.

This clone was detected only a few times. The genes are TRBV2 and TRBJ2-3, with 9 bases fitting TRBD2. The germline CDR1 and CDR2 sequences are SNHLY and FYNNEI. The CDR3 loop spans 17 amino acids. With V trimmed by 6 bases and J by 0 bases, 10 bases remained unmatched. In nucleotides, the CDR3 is TGTGCCAGCAGGGCCTTCCTAGCGGGGTCTAGCACAGATACGCAGTATTTT. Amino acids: CASRAFLAGSSTDTQYF.

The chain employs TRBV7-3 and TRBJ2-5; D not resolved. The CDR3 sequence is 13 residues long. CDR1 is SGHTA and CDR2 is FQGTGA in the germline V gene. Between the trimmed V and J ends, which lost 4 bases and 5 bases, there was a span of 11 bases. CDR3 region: CASSYGSGETQYF. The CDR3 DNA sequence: TGTGCCAGCAGCTATGGGTCTGGGGAGACCCAGTACTTC.

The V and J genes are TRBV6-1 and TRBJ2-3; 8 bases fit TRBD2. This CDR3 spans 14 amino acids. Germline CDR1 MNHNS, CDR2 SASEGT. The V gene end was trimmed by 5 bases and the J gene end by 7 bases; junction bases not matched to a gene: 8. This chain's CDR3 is CASSPGLEMYTQYF. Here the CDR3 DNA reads TGTGCCAGCAGTCCGGGACTAGAAATGTATACGCAGTATTTT.

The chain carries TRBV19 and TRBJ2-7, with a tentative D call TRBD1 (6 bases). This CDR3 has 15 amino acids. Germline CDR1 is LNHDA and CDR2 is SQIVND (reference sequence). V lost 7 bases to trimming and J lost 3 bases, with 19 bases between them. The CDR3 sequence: CASTPGAGKRYEQYF. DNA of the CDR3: TGTGCCAGTACCCCAGGGGCAGGGAAGCGCTACGAGCAGTACTTC.

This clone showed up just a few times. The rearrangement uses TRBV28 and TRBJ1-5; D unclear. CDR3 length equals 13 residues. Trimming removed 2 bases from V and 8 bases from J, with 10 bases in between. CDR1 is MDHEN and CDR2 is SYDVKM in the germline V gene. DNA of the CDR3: TGTGCCAGCAGTTTAACGTTGTCGGAGCCCCAGCATTTT. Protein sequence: CASSLTLSEPQHF. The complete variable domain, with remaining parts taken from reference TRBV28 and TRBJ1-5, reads DVKVTQSSRYLVKRTGEKVFLECVQDMDHENMFWYRQDPGLGLRLIYFSYDVKMKEKGDIPEGYSVSREKKERFSLILESASTNQTSMYLCASSLTLSEPQHFGDGTRLSIL.

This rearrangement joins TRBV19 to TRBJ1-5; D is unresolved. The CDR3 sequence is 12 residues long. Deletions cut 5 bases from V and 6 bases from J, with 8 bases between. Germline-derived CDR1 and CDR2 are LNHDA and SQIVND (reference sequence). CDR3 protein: CASSLRSQPQHF. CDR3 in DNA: TGTGCCAGTAGTCTCAGGTCTCAGCCCCAGCATTTT.

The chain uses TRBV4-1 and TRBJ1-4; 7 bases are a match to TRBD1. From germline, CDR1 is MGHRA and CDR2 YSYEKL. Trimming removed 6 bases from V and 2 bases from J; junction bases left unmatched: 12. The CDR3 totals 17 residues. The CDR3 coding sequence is TGCGCCAGCAGTCTGAGACAGGGAATTTTGACTAATGAAAAACTGTTTTTT. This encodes CASSLRQGILTNEKLFF.

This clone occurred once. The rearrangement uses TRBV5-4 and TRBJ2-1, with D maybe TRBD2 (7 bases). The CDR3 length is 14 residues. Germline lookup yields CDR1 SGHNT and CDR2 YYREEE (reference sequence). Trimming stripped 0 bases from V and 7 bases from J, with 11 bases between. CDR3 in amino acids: CASSLGGGRNEQFF. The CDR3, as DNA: TGTGCCAGCAGCTTGGGGGGGGGCCGGAATGAGCAGTTCTTC. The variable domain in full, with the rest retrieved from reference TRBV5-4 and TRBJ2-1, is ETGVTQSPTHLIKTRGQQVTLRCSSQSGHNTVSWYQQALGQGPQFIFQYYREEENGRGNFPPRFSGLQFPNYSSELNVNALELDDSALYLCASSLGGGRNEQFFGPGTRLTVL.

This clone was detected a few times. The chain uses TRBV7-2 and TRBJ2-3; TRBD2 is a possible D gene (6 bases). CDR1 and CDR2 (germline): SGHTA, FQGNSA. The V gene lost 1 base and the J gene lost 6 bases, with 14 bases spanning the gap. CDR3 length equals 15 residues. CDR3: CASSLGSYGGDTQYF. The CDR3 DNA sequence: TGTGCCAGCAGCTTAGGGTCGTATGGAGGGGATACGCAGTATTTT.

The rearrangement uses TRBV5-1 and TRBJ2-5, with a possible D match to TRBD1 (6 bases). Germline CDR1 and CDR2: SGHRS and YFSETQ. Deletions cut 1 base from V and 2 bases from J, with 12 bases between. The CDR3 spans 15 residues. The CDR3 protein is CASSLSGQTQETQYF. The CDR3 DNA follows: TGCGCCAGCAGCTTGTCTGGACAGACACAAGAGACCCAGTACTTC.

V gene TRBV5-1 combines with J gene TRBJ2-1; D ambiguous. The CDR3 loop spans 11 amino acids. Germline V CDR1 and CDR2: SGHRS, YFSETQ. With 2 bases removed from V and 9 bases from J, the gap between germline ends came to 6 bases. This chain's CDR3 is CASSFNFEQFF. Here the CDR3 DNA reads TGCGCCAGCAGCTTCAATTTTGAGCAGTTCTTC.